Described below is a single T cell receptor (beta chain) sequence and its context. The sample is drawn from a study of blood T cell repertoires in COVID-19. The method was immunoSEQ multiplex PCR; TCRdb's version includes in-frame clones alone and lacks a portion of them. The repertoire holds about 150,000 clones, with approximately 84% as singletons. The study drew participants aged about 18 to 90 years from some 23 US areas. V lost 4 bases to trimming and J lost 5 bases, with 21 bases between them. This CDR3 comprises 16 residues. In germline, CDR1 is SGDLS, CDR2 YYNGEE. Source material: PBMCs or T cells enriched from blood (not recorded which). The sequence was collected from a woman in her forties or fifties who had recovered from COVID-19. The genes are TRBV9 and TRBJ2-5; weak D call: TRBD1 (7 bases). The CDR3 DNA follows: TGTGCCAGCAGCTTCAGACAGGGCGGGGAGAGGGAGACCCAGTACTTC. Protein sequence: CASSFRQGGERETQYF.